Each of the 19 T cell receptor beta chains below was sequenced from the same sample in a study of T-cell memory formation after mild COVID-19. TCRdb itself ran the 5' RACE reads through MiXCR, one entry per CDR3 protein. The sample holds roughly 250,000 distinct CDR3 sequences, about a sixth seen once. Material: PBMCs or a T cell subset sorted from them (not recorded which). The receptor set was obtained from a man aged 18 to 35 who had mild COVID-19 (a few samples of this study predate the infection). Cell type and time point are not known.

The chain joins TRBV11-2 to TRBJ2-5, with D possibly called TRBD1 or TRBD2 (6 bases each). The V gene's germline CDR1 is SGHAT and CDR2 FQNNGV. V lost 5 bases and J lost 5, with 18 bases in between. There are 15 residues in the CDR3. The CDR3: CASSLSPGAGETQYF. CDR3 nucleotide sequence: TGTGCCAGCAGCCTTTCGCCGGGGGCCGGGGAGACCCAGTACTTC.

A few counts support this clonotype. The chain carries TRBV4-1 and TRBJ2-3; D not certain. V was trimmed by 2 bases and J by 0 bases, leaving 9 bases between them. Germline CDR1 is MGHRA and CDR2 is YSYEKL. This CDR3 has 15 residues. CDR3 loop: CASSQLPASTDTQYF. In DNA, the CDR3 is TGCGCCAGCAGCCAATTGCCGGCAAGCACAGATACGCAGTATTTT.

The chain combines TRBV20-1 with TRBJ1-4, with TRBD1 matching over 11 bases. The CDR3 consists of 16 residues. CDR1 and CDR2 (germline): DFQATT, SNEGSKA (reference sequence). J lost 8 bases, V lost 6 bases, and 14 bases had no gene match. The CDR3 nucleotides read TGCAGTGCCACAAGGGCGAGGGACAGGGGGTTGGAAAAACTGTTTTTT. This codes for CSATRARDRGLEKLFF.

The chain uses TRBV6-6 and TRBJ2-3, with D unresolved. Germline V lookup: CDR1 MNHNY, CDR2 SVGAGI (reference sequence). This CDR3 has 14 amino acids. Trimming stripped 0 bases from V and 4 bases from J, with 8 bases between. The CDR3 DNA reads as TGTGCCAGCAGTTACTCGAGAGTAGCAGATACGCAGTATTTT. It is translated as CASSYSRVADTQYF.

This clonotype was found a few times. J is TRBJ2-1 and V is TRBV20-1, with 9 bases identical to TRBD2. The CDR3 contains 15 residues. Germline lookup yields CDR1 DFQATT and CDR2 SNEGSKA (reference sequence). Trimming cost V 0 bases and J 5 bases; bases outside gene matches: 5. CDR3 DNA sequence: TGCAGTGCTAGAGATGGGACTAGCATCGACAATGAGCAGTTCTTC. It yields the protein CSARDGTSIDNEQFF.

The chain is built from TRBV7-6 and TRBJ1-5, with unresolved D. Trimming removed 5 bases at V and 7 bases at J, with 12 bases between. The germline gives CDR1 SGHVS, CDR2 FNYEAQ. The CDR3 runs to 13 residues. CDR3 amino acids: CASSPQVGQPQHF. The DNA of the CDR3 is TGTGCCAGCAGCCCCCAGGTGGGACAGCCCCAGCATTTT.

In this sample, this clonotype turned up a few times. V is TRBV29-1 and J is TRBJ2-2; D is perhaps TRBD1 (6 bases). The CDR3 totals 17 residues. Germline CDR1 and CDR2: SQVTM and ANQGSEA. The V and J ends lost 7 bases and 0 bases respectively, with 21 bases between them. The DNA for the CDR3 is TGCAGCGCCGGGGTCCCCAGGGGCCTCGCGAACACCGGGGAGCTGTTTTTT. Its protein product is CSAGVPRGLANTGELFF.

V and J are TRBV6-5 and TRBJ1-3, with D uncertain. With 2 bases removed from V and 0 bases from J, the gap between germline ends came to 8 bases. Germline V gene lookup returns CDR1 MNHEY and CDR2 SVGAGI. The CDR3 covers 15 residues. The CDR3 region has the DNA TGTGCCAGCAGTTACGGCGGCCTCTCTGGAAACACCATATATTTT. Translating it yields CASSYGGLSGNTIYF.

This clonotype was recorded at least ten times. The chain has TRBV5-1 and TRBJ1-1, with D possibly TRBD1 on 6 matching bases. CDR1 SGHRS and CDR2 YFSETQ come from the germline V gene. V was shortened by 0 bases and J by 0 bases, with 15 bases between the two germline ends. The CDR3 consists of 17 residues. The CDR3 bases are TGCGCCAGCAGCTTGGGGGGTCCCGGGGGCATGAACACTGAAGCTTTCTTT. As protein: CASSLGGPGGMNTEAFF. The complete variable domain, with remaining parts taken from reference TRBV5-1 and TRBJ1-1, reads KAGVTQTPRYLIKTRGQQVTLSCSPISGHRSVSWYQQTPGQGLQFLFEYFSETQRNKGNFPGRFSGRQFSNSRSEMNVSTLELGDSALYLCASSLGGPGGMNTEAFFGQGTRLTVV.

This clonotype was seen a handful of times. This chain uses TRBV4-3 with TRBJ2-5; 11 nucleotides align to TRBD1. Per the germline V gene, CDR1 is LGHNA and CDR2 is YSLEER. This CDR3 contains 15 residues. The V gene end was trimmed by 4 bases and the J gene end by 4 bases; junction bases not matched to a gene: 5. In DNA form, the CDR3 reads TGCGCCAGCAGCCGAACCGGGACAGGGGGAGAGACCCAGTACTTC. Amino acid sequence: CASSRTGTGGETQYF.

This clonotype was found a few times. CDR3 DNA: TGTGCCAGCGGACAGGGCCTTCCGCATTTT. Translation gives CASGQGLPHF. The chain employs TRBV6-2 or TRBV6-3 and TRBJ1-5; 8 positions match TRBD1. With V trimmed by 8 bases and J by 15 bases, 6 bases remained unmatched. The CDR3 extends over 10 amino acids. The V gene's germline CDR1 is MNHEY and CDR2 SVGEGT.

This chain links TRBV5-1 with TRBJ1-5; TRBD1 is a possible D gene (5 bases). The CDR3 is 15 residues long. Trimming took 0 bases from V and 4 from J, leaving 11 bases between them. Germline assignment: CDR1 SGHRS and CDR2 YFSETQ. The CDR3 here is CASSLGSGTNQPQHF. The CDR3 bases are TGCGCCAGCAGCTTGGGTTCTGGGACTAATCAGCCCCAGCATTTT. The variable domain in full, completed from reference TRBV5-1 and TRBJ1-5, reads KAGVTQTPRYLIKTRGQQVTLSCSPISGHRSVSWYQQTPGQGLQFLFEYFSETQRNKGNFPGRFSGRQFSNSRSEMNVSTLELGDSALYLCASSLGSGTNQPQHFGDGTRLSIL.

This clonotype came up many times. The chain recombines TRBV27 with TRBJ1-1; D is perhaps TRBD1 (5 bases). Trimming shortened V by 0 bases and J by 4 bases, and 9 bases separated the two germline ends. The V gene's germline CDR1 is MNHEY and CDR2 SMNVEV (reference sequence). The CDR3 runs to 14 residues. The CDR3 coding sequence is TGTGCCAGCAGTTTATCTGGGGGTACCACTGAAGCTTTCTTT. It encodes CASSLSGGTTEAFF.

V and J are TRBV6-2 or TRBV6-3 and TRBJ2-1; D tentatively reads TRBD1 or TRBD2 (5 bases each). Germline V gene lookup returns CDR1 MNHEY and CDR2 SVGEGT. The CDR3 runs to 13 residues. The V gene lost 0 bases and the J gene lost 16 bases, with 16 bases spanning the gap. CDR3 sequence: CASSYSRGQGFFF. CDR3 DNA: TGTGCCAGCAGTTACTCGAGAGGGCAGGGATTTTTCTTC.

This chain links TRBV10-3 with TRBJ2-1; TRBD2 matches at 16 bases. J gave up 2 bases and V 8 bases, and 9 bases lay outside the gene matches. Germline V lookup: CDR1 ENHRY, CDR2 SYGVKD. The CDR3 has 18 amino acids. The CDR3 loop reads CAIEPGTSGGVAYNEQFF. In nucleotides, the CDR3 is TGTGCCATCGAACCCGGGACTAGCGGGGGGGTGGCCTACAATGAGCAGTTCTTC.

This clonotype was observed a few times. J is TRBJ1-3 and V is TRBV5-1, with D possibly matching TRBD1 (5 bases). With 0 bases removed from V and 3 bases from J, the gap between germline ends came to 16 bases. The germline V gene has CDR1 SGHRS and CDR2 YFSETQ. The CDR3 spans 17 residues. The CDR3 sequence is CASSLGPQGALGNTIYF. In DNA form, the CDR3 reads TGCGCCAGCAGCTTGGGCCCCCAAGGGGCGCTTGGAAACACCATATATTTT.

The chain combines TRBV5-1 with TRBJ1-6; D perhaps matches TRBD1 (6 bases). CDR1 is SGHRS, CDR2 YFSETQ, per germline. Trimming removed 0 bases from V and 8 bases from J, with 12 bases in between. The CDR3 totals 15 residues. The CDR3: CASSLAGTRYSPLHF. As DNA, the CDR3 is TGCGCCAGCAGCTTGGCCGGGACAAGGTATTCACCCCTCCACTTT.

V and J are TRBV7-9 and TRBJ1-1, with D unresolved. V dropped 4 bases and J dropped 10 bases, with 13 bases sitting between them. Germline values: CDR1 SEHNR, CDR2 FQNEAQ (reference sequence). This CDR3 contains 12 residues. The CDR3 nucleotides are TGTGCCAGCAGCTCTCGACTCCCGGCAGCTTTCTTT. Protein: CASSSRLPAAFF.

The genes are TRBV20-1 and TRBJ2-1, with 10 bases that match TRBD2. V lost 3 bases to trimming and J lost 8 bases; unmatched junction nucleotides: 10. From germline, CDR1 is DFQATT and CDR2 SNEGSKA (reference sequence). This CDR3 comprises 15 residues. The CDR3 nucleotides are TGCAGTGCTAGGATTTCTAGCGGGGGAGGGGATGAGCAGTTCTTC. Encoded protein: CSARISSGGGDEQFF.